This T cell receptor beta chain was obtained from a study of blood T cells in healthy people across ages. This clonotype was seen a handful of times. At one end, the junction sequence differs from germline, possibly due to a read error. Primers used in a second PCR of roughly 6 to 11 cycles were a sample-barcoded 5' primer and a J-beta primer mix. TCRdb reprocessed the 5' RACE reads with MiXCR, giving one entry per CDR3 protein. The sample has about 1.7 million distinct CDR3 sequences, roughly 27% seen once. Per the germline V gene, CDR1 is MNHNY and CDR2 is SVGAGI (reference sequence). CDR3 length: 16 amino acids.

The clonotype originates from a woman in her twenties or thirties in good health. The sequencing sample was made of blood. V is TRBV6-6 and J is TRBJ2-6; D is possibly TRBD1 or TRBD2 (5 bases each). The CDR3 nucleotides are TGTGCCAGCAGTTACGACGGGGCGCACGGGGCCAACGTCCCGACTTTC. Its translation is CASSYDGAHGANVPTF.